This is a list of T cell receptor beta chains from one sample in a study of graft-versus-host responses after intestinal transplantation. Their antigens are not known. Repertoires were generated with immunoSEQ multiplex PCR, while TCRdb's copy carries only in-frame clones and drops some. This sample has tens of thousands of clones, with under 90% found just once. The sample consisted of unstimulated CD4+ T cells sorted from spleen or lymph node cells, taken before transplant. All receptors come from a human donor who was the organ donor for an intestinal transplant. Both conserved end residues are part of each CDR3. Each record gives: D gene, V gene, J gene, clone size, CDR3 DNA, CDR3 protein. The D gene is left open where the match is weak. Size is omitted from some rows. Given values are once, few, many or a class for expanded clones.

.	TRBV12-1	TRBJ2-5	.	TGTGCCAGCAGCTTTGCCGCGGAGCCGGGGGAGACCCAGTACTTC	CASSFAAEPGETQYF
.	TRBV14	TRBJ1-5	.	TGTGCCAGCAGCCAAGGGCTCTCTCAGCCCCAGCATTTT	CASSQGLSQPQHF
TRBD1	TRBV5-6	TRBJ2-1	once	TGTGCCAGCAGCTACGGGACAGGGCTCGACAATGAGCAGTTCTTC	CASSYGTGLDNEQFF
.	TRBV6-1	TRBJ2-1	.	TGTGCCAGCAGTGAGGAGGGCCGGGCCTGGCAGTTCTTC	CASSEEGRAWQFF
.	TRBV4-3	TRBJ1-1	.	TGCGCCAGCAGCCAGCGCGGGGGCGCTGAAGCTTTCTTT	CASSQRGGAEAFF
TRBD2	TRBV11-2	TRBJ2-3	.	TGTGCCAGCAGCTTATTTTCCAGGGAGGGTACGCAGTATTTT	CASSLFSREGTQYF
TRBD1	TRBV4-1	TRBJ1-2	.	TGCGCCAGCAGCCAAAACCGGGACAGGGGTTATGGCTACACCTTC	CASSQNRDRGYGYTF
TRBD1	TRBV11-2	TRBJ1-1	.	TGTGCCAGCAGCTTAGATGGTGGGACAGGCCTAGAAGCTTTCTTT	CASSLDGGTGLEAFF
.	TRBV6-4	TRBJ2-6	.	TGTGCCAGCAGCCCTGAGGCTGGGGCCAACGTCCTGACTTTC	CASSPEAGANVLTF
TRBD1	TRBV29-1	TRBJ1-4	once	TGCAGCGCGAGGACAGGGAACGAAAAACTGTTTTTT	CSARTGNEKLFF
TRBD1	TRBV5-8	TRBJ1-5	.	TGTGCCAGCAGCTTGGCCTCGGGGACAGGTAGCAATCAGCCCCAGCATTTT	CASSLASGTGSNQPQHF
TRBD2	TRBV5-6	TRBJ2-3	once	TGTGCCAGCAGCGGGGGACTAGTGGCAGATACGCAGTATTTT	CASSGGLVADTQYF
.	TRBV11-3	TRBJ2-1	.	TGTGCCAGCAGCTCGCAACAGGGCCCGTACAATGAGCAGTTCTTC	CASSSQQGPYNEQFF
TRBD1	TRBV11-2	TRBJ1-2	.	TGTGCCAGCAGCTTCAGGGGGCTTGGCTACACCTTC	CASSFRGLGYTF
TRBD2	TRBV28	TRBJ2-5	.	TGTGCCAGCAGCGGACTAGCGGGGGTAGAGACCCAGTACTTC	CASSGLAGVETQYF
TRBD1	TRBV4-2	TRBJ2-4	.	TGTGCCAGCAGCCAAGGACAGGGCCGGACTTCGGACATTCAGTACTTC	CASSQGQGRTSDIQYF